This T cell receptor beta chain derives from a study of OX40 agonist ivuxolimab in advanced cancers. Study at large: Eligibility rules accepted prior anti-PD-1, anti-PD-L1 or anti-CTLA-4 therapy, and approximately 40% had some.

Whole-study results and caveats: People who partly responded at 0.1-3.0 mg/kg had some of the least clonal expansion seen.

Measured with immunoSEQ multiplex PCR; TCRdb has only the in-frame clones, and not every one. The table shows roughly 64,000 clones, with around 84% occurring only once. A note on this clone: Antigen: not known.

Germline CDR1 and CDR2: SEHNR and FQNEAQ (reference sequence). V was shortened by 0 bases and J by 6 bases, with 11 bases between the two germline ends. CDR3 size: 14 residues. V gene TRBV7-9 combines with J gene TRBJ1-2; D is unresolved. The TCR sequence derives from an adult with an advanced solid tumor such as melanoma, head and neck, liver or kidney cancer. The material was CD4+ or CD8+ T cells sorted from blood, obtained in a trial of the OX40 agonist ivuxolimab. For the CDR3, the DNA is TGTGCCAGCAGCTTAGCGGAGGGTAGCGATGGCTACACCTTC. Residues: CASSLAEGSDGYTF.